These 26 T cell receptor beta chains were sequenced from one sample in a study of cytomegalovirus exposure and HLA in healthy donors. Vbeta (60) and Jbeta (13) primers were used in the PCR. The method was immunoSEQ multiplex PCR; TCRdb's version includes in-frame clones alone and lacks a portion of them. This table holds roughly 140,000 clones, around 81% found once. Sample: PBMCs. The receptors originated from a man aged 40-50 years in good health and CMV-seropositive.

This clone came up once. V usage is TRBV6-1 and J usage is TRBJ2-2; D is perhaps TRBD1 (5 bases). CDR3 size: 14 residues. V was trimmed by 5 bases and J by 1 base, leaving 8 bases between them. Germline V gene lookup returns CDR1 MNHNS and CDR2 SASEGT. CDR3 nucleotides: TGTGCCAGCAGTCGGCAGGGGAACACCGGGGAGCTGTTTTTT. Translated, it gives CASSRQGNTGELFF.

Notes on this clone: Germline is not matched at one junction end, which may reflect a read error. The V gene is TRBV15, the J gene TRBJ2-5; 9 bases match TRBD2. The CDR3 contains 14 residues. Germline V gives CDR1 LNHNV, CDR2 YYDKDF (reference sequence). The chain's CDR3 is CATSRGTSQGTQYF. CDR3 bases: TGTGCCACCAGCAGGGGGACTAGCCAAGGGACCCAGTACTTC. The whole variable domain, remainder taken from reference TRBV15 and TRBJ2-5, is DAMVIQNPRYQVTQFGKPVTLSCSQTLNHNVMYWYQQKSSQAPKLLFHYYDKDFNNEADTPDNFQSRRPNTSFCFLDIRSPGLGDTAMYLCATSRGTSQGTQYFGPGTRLLVL.

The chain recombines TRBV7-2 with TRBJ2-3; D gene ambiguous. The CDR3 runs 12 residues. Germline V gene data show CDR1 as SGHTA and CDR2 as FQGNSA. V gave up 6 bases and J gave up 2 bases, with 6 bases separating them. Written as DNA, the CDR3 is TGTGCCAGCAGTTCCTACACAGATACGCAGTATTTT. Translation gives CASSSYTDTQYF.

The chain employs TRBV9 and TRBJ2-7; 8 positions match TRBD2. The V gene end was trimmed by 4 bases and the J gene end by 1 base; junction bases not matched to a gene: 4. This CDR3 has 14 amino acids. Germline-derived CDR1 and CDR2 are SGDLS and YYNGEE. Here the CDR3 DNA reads TGTGCCAGCAGCCCACTAGCGGCATCCTACGAGCAGTACTTC. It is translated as CASSPLAASYEQYF.

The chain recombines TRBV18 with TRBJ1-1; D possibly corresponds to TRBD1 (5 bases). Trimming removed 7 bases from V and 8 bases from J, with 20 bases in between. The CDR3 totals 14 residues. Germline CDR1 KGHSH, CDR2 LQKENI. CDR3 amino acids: CASLEGLGGSEAFF. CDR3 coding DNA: TGTGCCAGCTTAGAAGGTCTGGGGGGATCCGAAGCTTTCTTT. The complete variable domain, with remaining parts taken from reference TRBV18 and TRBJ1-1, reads NAGVMQNPRHLVRRRGQEARLRCSPMKGHSHVYWYRQLPEEGLKFMVYLQKENIIDESGMPKERFSAEFPKEGPSILRIQQVVRGDSAAYFCASLEGLGGSEAFFGQGTRLTVV.

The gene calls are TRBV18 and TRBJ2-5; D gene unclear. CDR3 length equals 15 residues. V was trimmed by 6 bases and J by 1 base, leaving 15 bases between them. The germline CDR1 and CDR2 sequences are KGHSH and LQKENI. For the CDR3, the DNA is TGTGCCAGCTCCCCTACTCGGCAGGTCCAAGAGACCCAGTACTTC. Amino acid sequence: CASSPTRQVQETQYF.

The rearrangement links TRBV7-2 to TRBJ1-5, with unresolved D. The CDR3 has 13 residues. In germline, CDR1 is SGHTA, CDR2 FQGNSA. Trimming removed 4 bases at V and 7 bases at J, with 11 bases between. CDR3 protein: CASSSLLWQPQHF. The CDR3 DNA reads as TGTGCCAGCAGCTCACTGCTTTGGCAGCCCCAGCATTTT.

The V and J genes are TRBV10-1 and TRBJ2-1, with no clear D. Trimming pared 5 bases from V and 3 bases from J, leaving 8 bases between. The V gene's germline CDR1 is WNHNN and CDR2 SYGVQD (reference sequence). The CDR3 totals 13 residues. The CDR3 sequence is CASSRSGYNEQFF. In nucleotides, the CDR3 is TGCGCCAGCAGTCGTAGTGGCTACAATGAGCAGTTCTTC.

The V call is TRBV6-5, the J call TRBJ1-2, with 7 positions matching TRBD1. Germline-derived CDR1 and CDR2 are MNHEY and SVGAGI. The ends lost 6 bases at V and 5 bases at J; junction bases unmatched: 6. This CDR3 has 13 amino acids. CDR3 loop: CASREDRRYGYTF. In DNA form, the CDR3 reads TGTGCCAGCAGGGAGGACAGGCGATATGGCTACACCTTC.

The CDR3 coding sequence is TGTGCCAGCAGCCCCCCTCCAGCGGGTCAGAGGGAGCAGTACTTC. Its translation: CASSPPPAGQREQYF. The V and J genes are TRBV7-2 and TRBJ2-7, with D perhaps TRBD2 (6 bases). The CDR3 consists of 15 residues. Germline V gives CDR1 SGHTA, CDR2 FQGNSA. V was shortened by 5 bases and J by 7 bases, with 21 bases between the two germline ends.

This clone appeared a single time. This CDR3 is CASSQVAGGSYNEQFF. DNA of the CDR3: TGCGCCAGCAGCCAAGTAGCGGGAGGATCCTACAATGAGCAGTTCTTC. V is TRBV4-3 and J is TRBJ2-1; 10 bases are a match to TRBD2. The CDR3 length is 16 residues. After removal of 1 base from V and 1 base from J, the junction contained 1 base not matched to a gene. CDR1 is LGHNA, CDR2 YSLEER, per germline.

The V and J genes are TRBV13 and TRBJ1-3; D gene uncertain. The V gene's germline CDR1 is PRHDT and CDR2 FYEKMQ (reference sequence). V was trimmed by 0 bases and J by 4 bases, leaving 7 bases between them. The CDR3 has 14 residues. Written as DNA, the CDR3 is TGTGCCAGCAGCTTAGGCCGCGGGGGAAACACCATATATTTT. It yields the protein CASSLGRGGNTIYF.

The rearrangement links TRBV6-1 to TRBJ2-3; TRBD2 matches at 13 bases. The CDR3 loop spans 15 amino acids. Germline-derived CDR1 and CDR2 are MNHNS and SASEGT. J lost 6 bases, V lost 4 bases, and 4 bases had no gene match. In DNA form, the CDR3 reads TGTGCCAGCAGTGCACTAGCGGGAGGGCCGGATACGCAGTATTTT. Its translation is CASSALAGGPDTQYF.

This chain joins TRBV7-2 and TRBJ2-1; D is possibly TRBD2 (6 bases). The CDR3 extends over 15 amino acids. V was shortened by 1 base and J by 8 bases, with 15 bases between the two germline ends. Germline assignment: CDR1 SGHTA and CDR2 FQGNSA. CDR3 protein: CASSLGRDATHEQFF. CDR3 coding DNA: TGTGCCAGCAGCTTAGGGCGGGACGCGACACATGAGCAGTTCTTC.

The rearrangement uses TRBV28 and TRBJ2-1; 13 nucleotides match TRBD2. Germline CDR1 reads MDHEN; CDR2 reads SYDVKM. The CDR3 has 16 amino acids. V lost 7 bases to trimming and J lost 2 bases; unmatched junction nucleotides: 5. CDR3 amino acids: CASKEGTSGTYNEQFF. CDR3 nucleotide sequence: TGTGCCAGCAAGGAAGGGACTAGCGGGACCTACAATGAGCAGTTCTTC.

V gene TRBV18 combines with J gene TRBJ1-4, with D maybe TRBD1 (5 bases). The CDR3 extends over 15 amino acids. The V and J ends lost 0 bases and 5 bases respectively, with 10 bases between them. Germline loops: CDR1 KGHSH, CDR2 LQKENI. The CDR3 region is CASSPPTARNEKLFF. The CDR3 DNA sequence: TGTGCCAGCTCACCACCGACAGCCCGCAATGAAAAACTGTTTTTT.

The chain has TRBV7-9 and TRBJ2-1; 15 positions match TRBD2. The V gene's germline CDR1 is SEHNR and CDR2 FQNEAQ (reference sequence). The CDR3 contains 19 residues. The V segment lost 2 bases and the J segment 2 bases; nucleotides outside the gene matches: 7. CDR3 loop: CASSLWGTSGGTTYNEQFF. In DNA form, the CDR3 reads TGTGCCAGCAGCTTATGGGGGACTAGCGGGGGGACAACCTACAATGAGCAGTTCTTC.

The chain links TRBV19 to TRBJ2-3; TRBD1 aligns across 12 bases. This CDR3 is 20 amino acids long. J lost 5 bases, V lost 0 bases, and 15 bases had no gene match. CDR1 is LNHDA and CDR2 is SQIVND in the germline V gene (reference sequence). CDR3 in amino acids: CASSIDQESTGQGAGDTQYF. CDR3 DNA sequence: TGTGCCAGTAGTATAGATCAAGAGTCGACGGGACAGGGGGCAGGAGATACGCAGTATTTT.

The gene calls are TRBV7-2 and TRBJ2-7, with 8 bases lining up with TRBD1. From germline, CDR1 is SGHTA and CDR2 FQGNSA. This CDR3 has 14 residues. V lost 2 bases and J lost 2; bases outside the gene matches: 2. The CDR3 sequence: CASSLSTGAYEQYF. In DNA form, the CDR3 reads TGTGCCAGCAGCTTATCGACAGGGGCCTACGAGCAGTACTTC.

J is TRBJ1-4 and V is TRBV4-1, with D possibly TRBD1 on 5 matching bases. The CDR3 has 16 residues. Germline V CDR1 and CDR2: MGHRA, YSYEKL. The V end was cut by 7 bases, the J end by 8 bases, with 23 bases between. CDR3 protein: CASNSKRWDRGEKLFF. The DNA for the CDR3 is TGCGCCAGCAACTCCAAGAGGTGGGACCGGGGGGAAAAACTGTTTTTT.

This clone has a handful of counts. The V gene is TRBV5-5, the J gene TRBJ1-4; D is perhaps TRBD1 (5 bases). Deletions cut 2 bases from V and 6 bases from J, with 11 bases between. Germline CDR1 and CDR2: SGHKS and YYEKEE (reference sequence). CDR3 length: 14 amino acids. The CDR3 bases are TGTGCCAGCAGCTTTGCAGGGAGGGATGAAAAACTGTTTTTT. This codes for CASSFAGRDEKLFF.

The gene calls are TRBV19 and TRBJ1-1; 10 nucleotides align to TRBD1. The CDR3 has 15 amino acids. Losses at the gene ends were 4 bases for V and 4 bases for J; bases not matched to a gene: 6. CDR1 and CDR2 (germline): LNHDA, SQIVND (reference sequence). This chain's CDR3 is CASSRDRGLATEAFF. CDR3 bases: TGTGCCAGTAGTAGGGACAGGGGACTGGCCACTGAAGCTTTCTTT.

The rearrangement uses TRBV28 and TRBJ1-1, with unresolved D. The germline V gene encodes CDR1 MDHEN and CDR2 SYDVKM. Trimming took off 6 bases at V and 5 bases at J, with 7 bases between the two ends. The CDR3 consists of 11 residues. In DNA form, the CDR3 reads TGTGCCAGCAGGTCCGGGACTGAAGCTTTCTTT. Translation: CASRSGTEAFF.

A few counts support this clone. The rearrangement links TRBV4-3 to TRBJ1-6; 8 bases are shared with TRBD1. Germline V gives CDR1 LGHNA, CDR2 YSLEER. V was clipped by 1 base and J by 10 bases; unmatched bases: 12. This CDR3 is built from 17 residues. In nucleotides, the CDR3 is TGCGCCAGCAGCCAAGTTCCTCCGGACAGGGCTTACTCACCCCTCCACTTT. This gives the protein CASSQVPPDRAYSPLHF.

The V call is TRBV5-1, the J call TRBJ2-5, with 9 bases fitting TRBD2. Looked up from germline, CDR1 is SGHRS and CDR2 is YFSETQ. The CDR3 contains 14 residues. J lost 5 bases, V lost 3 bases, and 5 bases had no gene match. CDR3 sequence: CASSWGLAGETQYF. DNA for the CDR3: TGCGCCAGCAGCTGGGGACTAGCTGGGGAGACCCAGTACTTC.

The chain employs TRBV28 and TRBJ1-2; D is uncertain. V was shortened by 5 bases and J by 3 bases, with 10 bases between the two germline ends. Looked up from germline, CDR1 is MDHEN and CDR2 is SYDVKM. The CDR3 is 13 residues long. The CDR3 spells CASSVTVDYGYTF. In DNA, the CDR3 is TGTGCCAGCAGTGTAACAGTTGACTATGGCTACACCTTC.